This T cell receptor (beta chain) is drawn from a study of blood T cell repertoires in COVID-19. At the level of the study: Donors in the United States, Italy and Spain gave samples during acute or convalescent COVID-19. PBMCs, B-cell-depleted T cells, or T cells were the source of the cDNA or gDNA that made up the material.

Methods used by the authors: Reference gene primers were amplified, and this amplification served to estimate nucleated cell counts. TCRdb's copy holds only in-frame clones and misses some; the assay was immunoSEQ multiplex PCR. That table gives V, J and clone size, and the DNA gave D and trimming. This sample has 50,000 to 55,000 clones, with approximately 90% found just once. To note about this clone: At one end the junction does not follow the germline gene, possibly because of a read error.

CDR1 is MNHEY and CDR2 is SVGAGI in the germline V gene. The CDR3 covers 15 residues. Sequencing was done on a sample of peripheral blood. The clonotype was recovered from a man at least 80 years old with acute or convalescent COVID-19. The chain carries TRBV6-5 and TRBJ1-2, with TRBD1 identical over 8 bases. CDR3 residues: CASSHSSGQGYGYTF. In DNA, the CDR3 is TGTGCCAGCAGTCACTCCTCCGGACAGGGCTATGGCTACACCTTC.